Listed here are 18 T cell receptor beta chains from one sample, sequenced in a study of T cell responses to AZD1222 COVID-19 vaccine. Sequencing used immunoSEQ multiplex PCR; TCRdb keeps in-frame clones, though not all of them. Among around 130,000 clones, roughly 85% were seen once, and the ten largest hold 9% to 9.5%. The starting material was peripheral blood, obtained on day 0 of AZD1222 vaccination. The receptors were sampled from an adult in good health.

The chain employs TRBV6-4 and TRBJ1-5, with 9 positions matching TRBD1. CDR1 is MRHNA and CDR2 is SNTAGT in the germline V gene. Trimming took 2 bases from V and 5 from J; bases not matched to a gene: 4. The CDR3 runs to 15 residues. The CDR3 is CASSDGGQGYQPQHF. In DNA form, the CDR3 reads TGTGCCAGCAGTGACGGGGGACAGGGCTATCAGCCCCAGCATTTT.

The chain combines TRBV25-1 with TRBJ1-4; 8 bases agree with TRBD1. Germline V gives CDR1 MGHDK, CDR2 SYGVNS. V shed 6 bases, J shed 8 bases, and the junction held 8 bases outside the gene matches. The length of the CDR3 is 14 residues. The CDR3 sequence is CASRETGGREKLFF. In DNA form, the CDR3 reads TGTGCCAGCAGAGAAACAGGGGGTCGGGAAAAACTGTTTTTT. Drawing the rest from reference TRBV25-1 and TRBJ1-4, the complete variable domain is EADIYQTPRYLVIGTGKKITLECSQTMGHDKMYWYQQDPGMELHLIHYSYGVNSTEKGDLSSESTVSRIRTEHFPLTLESARPSHTSQYLCASRETGGREKLFFGSGTQLSVL.

This chain connects TRBV7-2 to TRBJ2-7; TRBD1 agrees at 7 bases. This CDR3 has 14 amino acids. Germline V gene lookup returns CDR1 SGHTA and CDR2 FQGNSA. V dropped 3 bases and J dropped 2; count of bases not matched to a gene: 4. The CDR3 coding sequence is TGTGCCAGCAGCTTCTCAGGGGGAGCCTACGAGCAGTACTTC. The encoded protein is CASSFSGGAYEQYF.

The chain couples TRBV5-4 to TRBJ2-3, with TRBD1 as a possible D gene (6 bases). The ends were cut back, 2 bases at V and 3 bases at J, with 10 bases in the middle. CDR1 and CDR2 from the germline V gene are SGHNT and YYREEE (reference sequence). The CDR3 extends over 14 amino acids. The CDR3 DNA sequence: TGTGCCAGCAGCTTAACAGGGTGGACAGATACGCAGTATTTT. Amino acids: CASSLTGWTDTQYF.

This chain links TRBV6-1 with TRBJ2-7; D unresolved. The CDR3 length is 13 residues. The V gene lost 3 bases and the J gene lost 3 bases, with 9 bases spanning the gap. CDR1 is MNHNS, CDR2 SASEGT, per germline. CDR3 amino acids: CASSENLSYEQYF. The CDR3 DNA follows: TGTGCCAGCAGTGAGAATCTCAGCTACGAGCAGTACTTC.

The table lists this clone with a few counts. V and J are TRBV27 and TRBJ2-1; 7 nucleotides agree with TRBD2. Germline CDR1 and CDR2: MNHEY and SMNVEV (reference sequence). V shed 5 bases and J 7 bases; nucleotides not matched to a gene: 11. This CDR3 is built from 15 residues. CDR3 residues: CASSPRGDLRNEQFF. The CDR3 DNA follows: TGTGCCAGCAGTCCCCGGGGGGACCTACGGAATGAGCAGTTCTTC.

This clone was seen only once. The chain recombines TRBV4-2 with TRBJ2-2; 9 bases line up with TRBD1. The CDR3 loop spans 15 amino acids. V lost 4 bases, J lost 7 bases, and 7 bases stayed unmatched. CDR1 is LGHNA, CDR2 YNFKEQ, per germline. The CDR3 protein is CASSLGQGTGGELFF. The CDR3 bases are TGTGCCAGCAGCCTGGGACAGGGTACGGGCGGGGAGCTGTTTTTT.

The chain employs TRBV4-3 and TRBJ2-4; D not certain. This CDR3 is built from 17 residues. Germline assignment: CDR1 LGHNA and CDR2 YSLEER. Trimming pared 4 bases from V and 1 base from J, leaving 17 bases between. For the CDR3, the DNA is TGCGCCAGCAGCCCCGAGCTAGGGTGGGGTGCCAAAAACATTCAGTACTTC. Translated, it gives CASSPELGWGAKNIQYF.

The chain is built from TRBV6-5 and TRBJ2-5; the D is unclear. With 2 bases removed from V and 4 bases from J, the gap between germline ends came to 8 bases. Germline CDR1 is MNHEY and CDR2 is SVGAGI. CDR3 length equals 13 residues. CDR3 in DNA: TGTGCCAGCAGTTACGAACGAGGAGAGACCCAGTACTTC. It specifies CASSYERGETQYF.

The chain has TRBV3-1 (or the pseudogene TRBV3-2) and TRBJ1-6; D uncertain. Trimming shortened V by 1 base and J by 8 bases, and 12 bases separated the two germline ends. Germline CDR1 reads LGHDT; CDR2 reads YNNKEL (reference sequence). The CDR3 length is 15 residues. CDR3 bases: TGTGCCAGCAGCCAAGGGACGGGAGACCATTCACCCCTCCACTTT. It translates to CASSQGTGDHSPLHF.

There are a few counts of this clone. The chain uses TRBV11-2 and TRBJ1-2; D is unresolved. The CDR3 is 14 amino acids. V shed 3 bases and J shed 6 bases, with 14 bases lying between them. The V gene's germline CDR1 is SGHAT and CDR2 FQNNGV. CDR3: CASSFGGLADGYTF. The CDR3 bases are TGTGCCAGCAGCTTTGGAGGGCTCGCGGATGGCTACACCTTC.

The V call is TRBV5-1, the J call TRBJ2-3; D may correspond to TRBD1 or TRBD2 (5 bases each). Trimming removed 3 bases from V and 4 bases from J, with 12 bases in between. The CDR3 extends over 14 amino acids. Germline V gene lookup returns CDR1 SGHRS and CDR2 YFSETQ. The CDR3 sequence: CASSWGGPADTQYF. CDR3 in DNA: TGCGCCAGCAGCTGGGGCGGGCCCGCAGATACGCAGTATTTT.

Note on this clone: In the same sample, other DNA sequences code for this CDR3. The V gene is TRBV5-1, the J gene TRBJ2-5; tentatively, D is TRBD1 (6 bases). Germline CDR1 SGHRS, CDR2 YFSETQ. Trimming removed 2 bases at V and 2 bases at J, with 7 bases between. The CDR3 loop spans 13 amino acids. CDR3 residues: CASSFGQQETQYF. Here the CDR3 DNA reads TGCGCCAGCAGCTTCGGACAGCAAGAGACCCAGTACTTC.

This chain links TRBV10-3 with TRBJ1-2; unclear D gene. The germline V gene has CDR1 ENHRY and CDR2 SYGVKD. This CDR3 contains 14 residues. V lost 6 bases and J 4 bases, leaving 15 bases between the germline ends. The CDR3 spells CAISHAQTGYGYTF. The DNA for the CDR3 is TGTGCCATCAGCCACGCACAGACTGGCTATGGCTACACCTTC.

The J gene is TRBJ1-1, the V gene TRBV3-1 (or the pseudogene TRBV3-2), with unresolved D. Germline V CDR1 and CDR2: LGHDT, YNNKEL (reference sequence). CDR3 size: 11 residues. Trimming stripped 6 bases from V and 11 bases from J, with 13 bases between. The CDR3, as DNA: TGTGCCAGCAGGAACAGACTGTGGGCTTTCTTT. It translates to CASRNRLWAFF.

The chain joins TRBV7-8 to TRBJ1-1; a possible D gene is TRBD1 (5 bases). The germline V and J ends were trimmed by 2 bases and 8 bases, with 15 bases remaining between them. The CDR3 is 14 amino acids. Germline CDR1 SGHVS, CDR2 FQNEAQ. Here the CDR3 reads CASSLFTGTPEAFF. Here the CDR3 DNA reads TGTGCCAGCAGCTTATTTACGGGGACTCCCGAAGCTTTCTTT.

The rearrangement uses TRBV4-1 and TRBJ2-7, with D hard to call. The CDR3 runs to 15 residues. Trimming stripped 0 bases from V and 1 base from J, with 10 bases between. CDR1 and CDR2 (germline): MGHRA, YSYEKL. For the CDR3, the DNA is TGCGCCAGCAGCCAAGAATGGGCCAGTTCCTACGAGCAGTACTTC. This codes for CASSQEWASSYEQYF.

V is TRBV19 and J is TRBJ2-7; the D gene could be TRBD1 or TRBD2 (6 bases each). The CDR3 extends over 13 amino acids. V shed 3 bases and J shed 3 bases, with 9 bases lying between them. Germline lookup yields CDR1 LNHDA and CDR2 SQIVND (reference sequence). The CDR3 region has the DNA TGTGCCAGTAGTATCAAGGGGGGCTACGAGCAGTACTTC. The encoded protein is CASSIKGGYEQYF.